This TCR beta chain was found in a study of neurological immune-mediated disorders. General study results and limits: Because no CDR3 amino acid sequences were shared across subjects by expanded clones, private repertoires were suggested in all groups. The most TCR clonal expansion was seen in HTLV-1-associated myelopathy, and the least was seen in multiple sclerosis, which fell below healthy controls.

Described time point: longitudinal time-point 3. 2 million unsorted PBMCs were stored in RNAlater at -80 °C before RNA extraction. J lost 2 bases, V lost 0 bases, and 6 bases had no gene match. Germline assignment: CDR1 LGHDT and CDR2 YNNKEL (reference sequence). This CDR3 is built from 17 residues. Note on this clonotype: The target antigen is unknown. This sequence may be a read error, since a much larger clone differs from it by one base.

From the 5' RACE reads, TCRdb called clonotypes with MiXCR, one entry per CDR3 protein. The sample contains approximately 45,000 distinct CDR3 sequences, approximately 12% of which appear only once. The chain combines TRBV3-1 with TRBJ2-7, with 11 positions matching TRBD2. This clonotype was sampled from a man aged 25 to 40 in good health. Sequenced input: PBMCs. The DNA for the CDR3 is TGTGCCAGCAGCCAAGATTGGACTAGCGGGCGTACCTACGAGCAGTACTTC. Protein sequence: CASSQDWTSGRTYEQYF.